A selection of T cell receptor beta chains follows, all from one sample in a study of Graves' ophthalmopathy and Graves' hyperthyroidism. TCRdb redid the calling of the multiplex PCR reads with MiXCR, one entry per CDR3 protein. The data hold just over 400,000 distinct CDR3 sequences, with more than 20% observed a single time. The sequenced sample was peripheral blood. The receptors stem from a woman aged 18-29 years with stable Graves' hyperthyroidism. Both conserved end residues are trimmed from each CDR3.

V gene: TRBV6-2/TRBV6-3; J gene: TRBJ1-5; CDR3 protein: ASSRTLGVSGSNQPQH
V gene: TRBV13; J gene: TRBJ2-7; CDR3 protein: ASSPRMGTEQY
V gene: TRBV20-1; J gene: TRBJ2-2; CDR3 protein: SAPNPVYNTGELF
V gene: TRBV7-2; J gene: TRBJ2-7; CDR3 protein: ASSARLAGFYEQY
V gene: TRBV27; J gene: TRBJ2-5; CDR3 protein: ASRHLSPSGQGRETQY
V gene: TRBV11-2; J gene: TRBJ2-7; CDR3 protein: ASSLEPGPPYEQY
V gene: TRBV10-3; J gene: TRBJ2-7; CDR3 protein: AIIQYEQY
V gene: TRBV6-5; J gene: TRBJ1-5; CDR3 protein: ASSYSLYQPQH
V gene: TRBV7-6; J gene: TRBJ1-5; CDR3 protein: ASSHRQGYNQPQH
V gene: TRBV9; J gene: TRBJ2-2; CDR3 protein: ASSDRGNTGELF
V gene: TRBV6-1; J gene: TRBJ2-6; CDR3 protein: ASSEEGGAGANVLT
V gene: TRBV20-1; J gene: TRBJ2-5; CDR3 protein: SARTGGQYQETQY
V gene: TRBV15; J gene: TRBJ1-1; CDR3 protein: ATSLTANTEAF
V gene: TRBV12-3/TRBV12-4; J gene: TRBJ2-5; CDR3 protein: ASSPSLHGGETQY
V gene: TRBV11-2; J gene: TRBJ2-2; CDR3 protein: ASSPPGTNTGELF
V gene: TRBV20-1; J gene: TRBJ2-7; CDR3 protein: SARDLLAGEGEQY
V gene: TRBV19; J gene: TRBJ2-1; CDR3 protein: ASSMASGRGSNEQF
V gene: TRBV20-1; J gene: TRBJ1-1; CDR3 protein: SARGMAFLNTEAF
V gene: TRBV28; J gene: TRBJ2-5; CDR3 protein: ATLPGGNQETQY
V gene: TRBV6-5; J gene: TRBJ2-6; CDR3 protein: ASSNRDSGANVLT
V gene: TRBV20-1; J gene: TRBJ1-2; CDR3 protein: SARVFGVFEGYT
V gene: TRBV7-8; J gene: TRBJ2-4; CDR3 protein: ASSPKVGGRQNKNIQY
V gene: TRBV28; J gene: TRBJ1-1; CDR3 protein: ASSHPQAGNTEAF
V gene: TRBV6-1; J gene: TRBJ1-6; CDR3 protein: ASSLDPIGSPLH